This record concerns one TCR beta chain sequence. Its antigen is as yet unknown. Measured with immunoSEQ multiplex PCR; TCRdb has only the in-frame clones, and not every one. The sample holds some 310,000 clones, around four fifths seen once. The data were taken from a study of cytotoxic CD8 clonotypes in ibrutinib-treated CLL. At the level of the study: Of the patients, 10 to 12 were relapsed/refractory, 15 treatment-naive and under 18 IGHV unmutated. Study-level points and caveats: In comparison with age-matched healthy donors, baseline clonality was higher and tracked circulating CD8+ T-cell counts.

The sequence was obtained from a human donor with chronic lymphocytic leukemia. The specimen was PBMCs, collected before ibrutinib treatment.

The CDR3, as DNA: TGTGCCAGCAGCCTCTTGCGGGGAGGGGGCACAGATACGCAGTATTTT. Translated: CASSLLRGGGTDTQYF. V is TRBV7-2 and J is TRBJ2-3; 7 positions match TRBD2. The CDR3 runs to 16 residues. J was trimmed by 1 base and V by 5 bases; bases with no gene match: 9. Germline CDR1 is SGHTA and CDR2 is FQGNSA.